The clone carrying this TCR beta chain was seen only a few times. Its antigen remains unknown. This sample's time point: week 35, safety follow-up. Topical imiquimod accompanied each vaccine dose, which consisted of 300 ug of mutant IDH1 20-mer peptide. Assay: immunoSEQ multiplex PCR; the TCRdb copy retains only in-frame clones and omits some. The data hold about 48,000 clones, with roughly three quarters observed a single time. The sample belongs to a study of a mutant IDH1 vaccine in newly diagnosed glioma. Germline V gene data show CDR1 as SNHLY and CDR2 as FYNNEI. Trimming shortened V by 7 bases and J by 6 bases, and 12 bases separated the two germline ends. The CDR3 covers 12 residues.

The source of this sequence is a man aged 40-49 years with glioma. The chain carries TRBV2 and TRBJ1-1; D may be TRBD1 (5 bases). The sample in question was PBMCs, obtained from a glioma patient whose treatment included an IDH1 peptide vaccine. The CDR3 here is CASKEGVSEAFF. The CDR3 DNA is TGTGCCAGCAAGGAAGGGGTGTCTGAAGCTTTCTTT.